Presented here are 19 T cell receptor beta chains from one specimen sequenced in a study of T cells in Graves' hyperthyroidism and ophthalmopathy. Authors of the study amplified TCR beta CDR3 regions from RNA transcripts. First-round RT-PCR of the TCR CDR3 relied on the HTBI primer set. TCRdb independently ran MiXCR on the multiplex PCR reads; one entry per CDR3 protein. Among around 250,000 distinct CDR3 sequences listed, 13% to 15% were seen once. The sample taken for sequencing was blood. These receptors were collected from a woman aged 40 to 50 with Graves' hyperthyroidism that later progressed to Graves' ophthalmopathy.

This clonotype occurred many times. This CDR3 is CSARGSYTGELFF. The CDR3 bases are TGCAGTGCTAGAGGCTCCTACACCGGGGAGCTGTTTTTT. The chain employs TRBV20-1 and TRBJ2-2; no firm D call. The germline V gene encodes CDR1 DFQATT and CDR2 SNEGSKA (reference sequence). V lost 1 base, J lost 3 bases, and 6 bases lay in between. This CDR3 comprises 13 residues.

In this sample, this clonotype turned up once. The chain links TRBV19 to TRBJ2-2; 10 bases align to TRBD2. Germline-derived CDR1 and CDR2 are LNHDA and SQIVND (reference sequence). The junction had 7 bases not matched to a gene; V was cut back by 4 bases and J by 5 bases. There are 16 residues in the CDR3. The CDR3 DNA sequence: TGTGCCAGTAGTACCCTAGCGGGAGATTTGACCGGGGAGCTGTTTTTT. Its translation is CASSTLAGDLTGELFF.

The sample holds many counts of this clonotype. J is TRBJ1-5 and V is TRBV20-1, with 9 bases matching TRBD1. The CDR3 has 13 amino acids. The V gene end was trimmed by 3 bases and the J gene end by 6 bases; junction bases not matched to a gene: 3. Germline V lookup: CDR1 DFQATT, CDR2 SNEGSKA (reference sequence). DNA of the CDR3: TGCAGTGCTAGGGGACAGGGCGGTCAGCCCCAGCATTTT. This gives the protein CSARGQGGQPQHF.

At least ten counts were recorded for this clonotype. The chain recombines TRBV7-3 with TRBJ2-1, with 9 bases matching TRBD2. The junction had 6 bases not matched to a gene; V was cut back by 5 bases and J by 4 bases. The CDR3 runs to 15 residues. Germline assignment: CDR1 SGHTA and CDR2 FQGTGA. The CDR3 spells CASSRRLAEYNEQFF. CDR3 in DNA: TGTGCCAGCAGCAGACGACTAGCGGAGTACAATGAGCAGTTCTTC. Together with reference TRBV7-3 and TRBJ2-1, the CDR3 gives the full variable domain: GAGVSQTPSNKVTEKGKYVELRCDPISGHTALYWYRQSLGQGPEFLIYFQGTGAADDSGLPNDRFFAVRPEGSVSTLKIQRTERGDSAVYLCASSRRLAEYNEQFFGPGTRLTVL.

The table lists this clonotype with many counts. V and J are TRBV6-1 and TRBJ1-1; TRBD1 agrees at 9 bases. Germline values: CDR1 MNHNS, CDR2 SASEGT. This CDR3 comprises 14 residues. The V gene end was trimmed by 7 bases and the J gene end by 8 bases; junction bases not matched to a gene: 11. In DNA form, the CDR3 reads TGTGCCAGCACTAAGAAAGGGACAGGGATGGAAGCTTTCTTT. Translating it yields CASTKKGTGMEAFF.

The chain combines TRBV20-1 with TRBJ1-1, with D perhaps TRBD1 (5 bases). The CDR3 sequence is 12 residues long. The V end was cut by 2 bases, the J end by 11 bases, with 15 bases between. Germline lookup yields CDR1 DFQATT and CDR2 SNEGSKA (reference sequence). The DNA for the CDR3 is TGCAGTGCTAGATCCCACGGGGCGGGGGCTTTCTTT. It is translated as CSARSHGAGAFF.

This rearrangement joins TRBV28 to TRBJ1-6; 7 bases map to TRBD1. This CDR3 comprises 15 residues. Germline V lookup: CDR1 MDHEN, CDR2 SYDVKM. V lost 6 bases to trimming and J lost 10 bases; unmatched junction nucleotides: 12. The CDR3 sequence: CASRVLEGARSPLHF. CDR3 nucleotides: TGTGCCAGCAGGGTCCTAGAGGGGGCAAGGTCACCCCTCCACTTT. Combining the CDR3 with reference TRBV28 and TRBJ1-6 gives the whole variable domain DVKVTQSSRYLVKRTGEKVFLECVQDMDHENMFWYRQDPGLGLRLIYFSYDVKMKEKGDIPEGYSVSREKKERFSLILESASTNQTSMYLCASRVLEGARSPLHFGNGTRLTVT.

This clonotype was detected many times. CDR3 sequence reads: CASSYFRLAGEYNEQFF. CDR3 in DNA: TGTGCCAGCAGTTATTTTCGACTAGCGGGAGAGTACAATGAGCAGTTCTTC. This chain connects TRBV28 to TRBJ2-1; 12 nucleotides match TRBD2. CDR3 size: 17 residues. V shed 4 bases and J 4 bases; nucleotides not matched to a gene: 8. CDR1 is MDHEN, CDR2 SYDVKM, per germline.

There are many counts of this clonotype. V is TRBV29-1 and J is TRBJ2-1, with D perhaps TRBD2 (6 bases). CDR1 SQVTM and CDR2 ANQGSEA come from the germline V gene. There are 11 residues in the CDR3. V lost 6 bases and J 8 bases, leaving 11 bases between the germline ends. CDR3 bases: TGCAGCGTAGAACGGGAGTATGAGCAGTTCTTC. This translates into CSVEREYEQFF.

At least ten counts were recorded for this clonotype. The chain couples TRBV6-1 to TRBJ1-1, with D possibly TRBD1 on 6 matching bases. Germline-derived CDR1 and CDR2 are MNHNS and SASEGT. The CDR3 runs 15 residues. V was trimmed by 6 bases and J by 1 base, leaving 15 bases between them. CDR3 residues: CASRTTSGANTEAFF. The CDR3, as DNA: TGTGCCAGCAGGACCACCTCAGGGGCGAACACTGAAGCTTTCTTT.

The chain links TRBV13 to TRBJ2-1, with 11 positions matching TRBD2. The CDR3 length is 16 residues. J lost 5 bases, V lost 4 bases, and 7 bases had no gene match. Germline lookup yields CDR1 PRHDT and CDR2 FYEKMQ (reference sequence). CDR3 sequence reads: CASSSQPGLADNEQFF. Written as DNA, the CDR3 is TGTGCCAGCAGCTCACAACCGGGACTAGCGGACAATGAGCAGTTCTTC.

A few counts support this clonotype. The chain uses TRBV7-9 and TRBJ2-2; possible D gene TRBD1, 5 bases. V lost 3 bases to trimming and J lost 0 bases, with 5 bases between them. The CDR3 runs to 14 residues. Germline V CDR1 and CDR2: SEHNR, FQNEAQ (reference sequence). The CDR3 DNA reads TGTGCCAGCAGCTTCAGGGCGAACACCGGGGAGCTGTTTTTT. It specifies CASSFRANTGELFF.

This clonotype was detected many times. The chain combines TRBV28 with TRBJ2-6; 7 nucleotides align to TRBD1. Germline loops: CDR1 MDHEN, CDR2 SYDVKM. V was pared by 3 bases and J by 3 bases, with 14 bases of the junction left unmatched. CDR3 length equals 19 residues. CDR3 DNA sequence: TGTGCCAGCAGTTTGCCGACAGGGAATGATTTGAGTGGGGCCAACGTCCTGACTTTC. Amino acids: CASSLPTGNDLSGANVLTF.

There are many counts of this clonotype. A read error may produce the germline difference seen at one junction end. This chain links TRBV7-7 with TRBJ2-3, with a tentative D call TRBD1 (5 bases). CDR1 SSHAT and CDR2 FNYEAQ come from the germline V gene (reference sequence). This CDR3 spans 17 amino acids. The CDR3 bases are TGTGCTAGCAGCCGCAGTCTCGTAAGGGGCTTCCAAGATACGCAGTATTTT. Translation gives CASSRSLVRGFQDTQYF.

This clonotype showed up many times. This chain uses TRBV5-1 with TRBJ2-7; a possible D gene is TRBD2 (5 bases). Trimming left V 0 bases short and J 0 bases short, with 13 bases between. Germline-derived CDR1 and CDR2 are SGHRS and YFSETQ. CDR3 length: 16 residues. The CDR3 region is CASSLGHGMTSYEQYF. As DNA, the CDR3 is TGCGCCAGCAGCTTGGGACACGGGATGACCTCCTACGAGCAGTACTTC.

The rearrangement links TRBV20-1 to TRBJ2-7; D unclear. Germline CDR1 reads DFQATT; CDR2 reads SNEGSKA (reference sequence). This CDR3 region has 11 residues. Deletions cut 3 bases from V and 3 bases from J, with 6 bases between. This CDR3 reads CSAREYYEQYF. CDR3 DNA sequence: TGCAGTGCTAGGGAATACTACGAGCAGTACTTC.

This clonotype has ten or more counts. This sequence joins TRBV9 and TRBJ2-1; the match to TRBD2 covers 7 bases. Germline CDR1 and CDR2: SGDLS and YYNGEE. The V gene end was trimmed by 5 bases and the J gene end by 9 bases; junction bases not matched to a gene: 11. This CDR3 region has 14 residues. The CDR3 region has the DNA TGTGCCAGCAGAACTAGCGAGAAGTCTCCTGAGCAGTTCTTC. Translating it yields CASRTSEKSPEQFF.

This clonotype occurred many times. The chain links TRBV27 to TRBJ2-3; D may be TRBD1 or TRBD2 (5 bases each). Trimming stripped 6 bases from V and 2 bases from J, with 15 bases between. The germline CDR1 and CDR2 sequences are MNHEY and SMNVEV (reference sequence). There are 15 residues in the CDR3. CDR3 amino acids: CASSSWGLNTDTQYF. The CDR3 nucleotides read TGTGCCAGCAGCAGCTGGGGGTTGAACACAGATACGCAGTATTTT.

This clonotype was observed at least ten times. The rearrangement uses TRBV30 and TRBJ2-7; TRBD1 agrees at 11 bases. The germline gives CDR1 GTSNPN, CDR2 SVGIG (reference sequence). The CDR3 has 14 residues. V gave up 5 bases and J gave up 7 bases; unmatched junction bases: 10. The CDR3 coding sequence is TGTGCCTGGCGAGAGGGACAGGGGGTCGGGGAGCAGTACTTC. It is translated as CAWREGQGVGEQYF.